This entry features one T cell receptor beta chain sequence. In the original analysis: The assay estimated nucleated cells by amplifying reference gene primers. Profiled with immunoSEQ multiplex PCR; TCRdb holds only in-frame clones, not every one. From that table come the V and J calls and clone size; the DNA was used to work out D and trimming. Of 330,000 or so clones in the sample, roughly 87% were seen once. Clinical histories supplied by participants themselves formed the basis of cohort assignment. Germline V gene sequence: CDR1 LNHDA, CDR2 SQIVND (reference sequence). V lost 9 bases, J lost 4 bases, and 11 bases stayed unmatched. The CDR3 has 16 amino acids. The data were taken from a study of blood T cell repertoires in COVID-19. Study in general: Acute-phase and convalescent COVID-19 samples originated in the United States, Italy and Spain. Nucleic acid was either cDNA or gDNA, and it came from T cells, B-cell-depleted T cells, or PBMCs.

The source is a woman under 40 who had recovered from COVID-19. The rearrangement uses TRBV19 and TRBJ2-7; 14 bases agree with TRBD2. The sample taken for sequencing was PBMCs or T cells enriched from blood (not recorded which). CDR3 loop: CASATGTSGREYEQYF. The CDR3 DNA reads as TGTGCCAGCGCAACCGGGACTAGCGGGAGAGAATACGAGCAGTACTTC. The variable domain in full, completed from reference TRBV19 and TRBJ2-7, reads DGGITQSPKYLFRKEGQNVTLSCEQNLNHDAMYWYRQDPGQGLRLIYYSQIVNDFQKGDIAEGYSVSREKKESFPLTVTSAQKNPTAFYLCASATGTSGREYEQYFGPGTRLTVT.